This T cell receptor beta chain was identified during a study of blood T cells in healthy people across ages. The study's findings and limits: Higher diversity, along with more naive CD4+ cells, distinguished long-lived donors from aged donors. Diversity of TCR beta per million T cells declined in a roughly linear way with age.

This clonotype was seen only a few times. Its antigen is unknown. Germline V gene sequence: CDR1 MNHEY, CDR2 SMNVEV (reference sequence). J gave up 5 bases and V 4 bases, and 5 bases lay outside the gene matches. The CDR3 has 14 residues. The authors ran a second PCR of about 7 to 11 cycles using a sample-barcoded 5' primer and a J-beta primer mix. TCRdb fed the 5' RACE reads into MiXCR, producing one record per CDR3 protein. Counted here are some 780,000 distinct CDR3 sequences, roughly three fifths occurring once; the ten biggest clones make up roughly 25%. Aged about 6 to 100, donors were systemically healthy Caucasians from Russia.

The sample consisted of blood. This TCR was recovered from a man in his forties in good health. The chain employs TRBV27 and TRBJ2-7, with TRBD1 matching 10 bases. The CDR3 here is CASSSRQGADEQYF. CDR3 DNA: TGTGCCAGCAGTTCGCGACAGGGGGCTGACGAGCAGTACTTC.